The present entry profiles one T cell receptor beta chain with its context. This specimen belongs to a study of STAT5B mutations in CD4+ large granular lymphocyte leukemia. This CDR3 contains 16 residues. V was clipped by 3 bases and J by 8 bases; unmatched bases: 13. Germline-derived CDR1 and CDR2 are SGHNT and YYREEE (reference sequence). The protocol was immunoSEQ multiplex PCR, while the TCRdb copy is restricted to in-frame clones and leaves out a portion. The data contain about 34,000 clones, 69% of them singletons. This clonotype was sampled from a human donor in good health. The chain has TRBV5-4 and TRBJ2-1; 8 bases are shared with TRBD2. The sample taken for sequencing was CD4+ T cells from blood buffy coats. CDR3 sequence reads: CASSSPMAGGFYEQFF. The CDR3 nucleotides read TGTGCCAGCAGCTCCCCCATGGCGGGGGGTTTCTATGAGCAGTTCTTC.